This is a list of T cell receptor beta chains from one sample in a study of identifying expanded T cells in peripheral blood. The repertoire was sequenced with immunoSEQ multiplex PCR; TCRdb's copy has only in-frame clones and lacks some. Of tens of thousands of clones listed, 88% are singletons. Material for sequencing was blood. The receptors derive from a person aged 18 to 70 in good health. CDR3s include the opening cysteine and the closing phenylalanine or tryptophan. Each record gives: V gene, J gene, D gene, clone size, CDR3 protein, CDR3 DNA. D genes are given only for firm matches. For some rows the clone size is stated as once, few or many, or as a class when expanded; others skip it.

>TRBV6-5|TRBJ1-2|.|once
CASSYSGGGYGYTF
TGTGCCAGCAGTTACTCGGGGGGCGGCTATGGCTACACCTTC
>TRBV6-6|TRBJ1-5|TRBD1|.
CASSYGTGTGNQPQHF
TGTGCCAGCAGTTACGGGACAGGGACCGGCAATCAGCCCCAGCATTTT
>TRBV11-1|TRBJ2-3|TRBD1|few
CASSLGADRGINTQYF
TGTGCCAGCAGCTTAGGTGCGGACAGGGGAATCAATACGCAGTATTTT
>TRBV30|TRBJ2-1|.|.
CAWSSPNEQFF
TGTGCCTGGAGCTCCCCCAATGAGCAGTTCTTC
>TRBV7-6|TRBJ1-6|TRBD1|.
CASSLTVAGQGKNSPLHF
TGTGCCAGCAGCTTAACGGTGGCCGGACAGGGTAAAAATTCACCCCTCCACTTT
>TRBV7-2|TRBJ2-2|.|.
CASSLAPGNIGELFF
TGTGCCAGCAGCTTAGCGCCCGGGAATATCGGGGAGCTGTTTTTT
>TRBV7-2|TRBJ2-7|.|.
CASSLLHPATGPYEQYF
TGTGCCAGCAGCTTACTCCATCCCGCGACAGGTCCCTACGAGCAGTACTTC
>TRBV10-3|TRBJ2-2|.|.
CAIQGIHSNTGELFF
TGTGCCATCCAGGGGATACACTCGAACACCGGGGAGCTGTTTTTT
>TRBV5-4|TRBJ1-2|TRBD1|once
CASSSTGGAYGYTF
TGTGCCAGCAGCTCCACAGGGGGCGCATATGGCTACACCTTC
>TRBV4-3|TRBJ2-2|TRBD2|.
CASSPLAQREGLGELFF
TGCGCCAGCAGCCCCCTAGCCCAGCGGGAGGGCCTCGGGGAGCTGTTTTTT
>TRBV18|TRBJ2-6|.|once
CASSPRQGNSGANVLTF
TGTGCCAGCTCACCACGGCAGGGGAACTCTGGGGCCAACGTCCTGACTTTC
>TRBV7-2|TRBJ1-5|.|.
CASSFVGDYNQPQHF
TGTGCCAGCAGCTTCGTTGGGGATTACAATCAGCCCCAGCATTTT
>TRBV28|TRBJ1-2|.|.
CASFSGLDGYTF
TGTGCCAGCTTCTCAGGCTTGGATGGCTACACCTTC
>TRBV9|TRBJ2-1|TRBD2|.
CASSPETSGSFDEQFF
TGTGCCAGCAGCCCAGAGACTAGCGGGAGTTTCGATGAGCAGTTCTTC
>TRBV19|TRBJ2-4|.|once
CASSILPLAALAKNIQYF
TGTGCCAGTAGTATTTTACCCTTAGCGGCCCTAGCCAAAAACATTCAGTACTTC
>TRBV5-4|TRBJ1-1|.|.
CASSSRTVGNTEAFF
TGTGCCAGCAGCTCCCGGACAGTCGGGAACACTGAAGCTTTCTTT
>TRBV11-2|TRBJ2-7|TRBD2|.
CASSPSPTSGGEQYF
TGTGCCAGCAGCCCTAGCCCGACTAGCGGGGGCGAGCAGTACTTC
>TRBV7-2|TRBJ1-3|TRBD1|.
CASRTGTAGNTIYF
TGTGCCAGCAGAACCGGGACAGCTGGAAACACCATATATTTT
>TRBV27|TRBJ1-5|.|few
CASSFYGDQPQHF
TGTGCCAGCAGTTTTTATGGGGATCAGCCCCAGCATTTT
>TRBV5-1|TRBJ1-1|.|.
CASSANRADTEAFF
TGCGCCAGCAGCGCGAACAGGGCTGACACTGAAGCTTTCTTT